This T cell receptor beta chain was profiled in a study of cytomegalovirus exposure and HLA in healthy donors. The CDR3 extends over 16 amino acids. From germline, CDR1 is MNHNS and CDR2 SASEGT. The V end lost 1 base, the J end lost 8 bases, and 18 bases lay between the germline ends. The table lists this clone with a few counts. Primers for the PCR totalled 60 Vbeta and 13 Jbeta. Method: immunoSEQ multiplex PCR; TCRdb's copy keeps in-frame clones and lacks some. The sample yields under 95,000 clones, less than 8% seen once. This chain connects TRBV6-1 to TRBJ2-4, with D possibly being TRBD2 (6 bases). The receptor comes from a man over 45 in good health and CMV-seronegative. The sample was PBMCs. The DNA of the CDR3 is TGTGCCAGCAGTGAAGTAGGCAGCACCAGCGGGCACATTCAGTACTTC. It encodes CASSEVGSTSGHIQYF.